One T cell receptor beta chain is described in this entry. The same CDR3 arises from other DNA sequences in this sample as well. This entry belongs to a study of blood T cell repertoires in COVID-19. Repertoires were generated with immunoSEQ multiplex PCR, while TCRdb's copy carries only in-frame clones and drops some. Among 150,000 to 200,000 clones listed, about 89% were seen once. The length of the CDR3 is 14 residues. V lost 3 bases and J lost 0; bases outside the gene matches: 1. Germline V CDR1 and CDR2: KGHSH, LQKENI. The V gene is TRBV18, the J gene TRBJ2-7; TRBD2 matches at 8 bases. Input material: peripheral blood. The source of this sequence is a man aged 65-85 years with acute or convalescent COVID-19. CDR3 sequence reads: CASSPGGGSYEQYF. The CDR3 DNA reads as TGTGCCAGCTCACCCGGGGGGGGCTCCTACGAGCAGTACTTC.